The clone carrying this TCR beta chain was counted between two and nine times. Semi-nested PCR with Nested Universal Primer A followed constant-region reverse priming of full-length variable regions. In TCRdb, the 5' RACE reads were re-called with MiXCR into one record per CDR3 protein. The sample records roughly 40,000 distinct CDR3 sequences, approximately 17% being singletons. Specimen: naive CD4+ T cells sorted from a lymph node. Subset given: naive CD4+ T cells, CD4+CD45RA+CD25-. This sequence originates from a female donor with breast cancer.

CDR3 sequence: CASSLRGATEAFF. The CDR3 nucleotides read TGTGCCAGCAGCTTACGAGGGGCCACTGAAGCTTTCTTT. This chain links TRBV7-3 with TRBJ1-1; D possibly corresponds to TRBD1 (5 bases). The CDR3 runs to 13 residues. Trimming took 2 bases from V and 4 from J, leaving 8 bases between them. CDR1 is SGHTA and CDR2 is FQGTGA in the germline V gene.